This T cell receptor (beta chain) was sequenced during a study of T cells in Graves' hyperthyroidism and ophthalmopathy. The V segment lost 5 bases and the J segment 5 bases; nucleotides outside the gene matches: 9. This CDR3 is built from 18 residues. RNA transcripts served as the template for amplifying TCR beta CDR3 regions. First-round RT-PCR of the TCR CDR3 relied on the HTBI primer set. TCRdb analysed the multiplex PCR reads with MiXCR anew, one entry per CDR3 protein. The sample has roughly 380,000 distinct CDR3 sequences; roughly 13% are singletons. A word on this clonotype: A much larger clone lies one base from this, so it may be a read error.

The V gene is TRBV12-3 or TRBV12-4, the J gene TRBJ2-1, with 16 nucleotides matching TRBD2. The material sequenced was blood. The sequence was collected from a woman aged 18-29 years with Graves' hyperthyroidism. The CDR3 region is CASSAGTSGRAPHNEQFF. The CDR3 bases are TGTGCCAGCAGTGCCGGGACTAGCGGGAGGGCCCCCCACAATGAGCAGTTCTTC.